These 8 T cell receptor beta chains were sequenced from one sample in a study of blood T cells in healthy people across ages. It was with a sample-barcoded 5' primer and a J-beta primer mix that a second PCR of roughly 7 to 12 cycles was run. TCRdb used MiXCR to reprocess the 5' RACE reads, holding one entry per CDR3 protein. This repertoire shows hundreds of thousands of distinct CDR3 sequences, over 40% found once; its top ten account for 13%. Sequenced material: blood. All receptors derive from a woman aged 80 or older in good health.

The chain combines TRBV19 with TRBJ2-4, with D possibly being TRBD2 (5 bases). This CDR3 has 17 residues. In germline, CDR1 is LNHDA, CDR2 SQIVND (reference sequence). V was trimmed by 3 bases and J by 3 bases, leaving 18 bases between them. The CDR3 DNA sequence: TGTGCCAGTAGTATTGGAGGAATAGTAGGCAGCAAAAACATTCAGTACTTC. Translating it yields CASSIGGIVGSKNIQYF. Combining the CDR3 with reference TRBV19 and TRBJ2-4 gives the whole variable domain DGGITQSPKYLFRKEGQNVTLSCEQNLNHDAMYWYRQDPGQGLRLIYYSQIVNDFQKGDIAEGYSVSREKKESFPLTVTSAQKNPTAFYLCASSIGGIVGSKNIQYFGAGTRLSVL.

The CDR3 loop is CASSRIVGTAFNEKLFF. CDR3 nucleotides: TGTGCCAGCAGCCGGATCGTCGGGACAGCCTTTAATGAAAAACTGTTTTTT. This chain joins TRBV14 and TRBJ1-4; 7 bases line up with TRBD1. This CDR3 is built from 17 residues. Germline lookup yields CDR1 SGHDN and CDR2 FVKESK. The ends lost 4 bases at V and 4 bases at J; junction bases unmatched: 12. Together with reference TRBV14 and TRBJ1-4, the CDR3 gives the full variable domain: EAGVTQFPSHSVIEKGQTVTLRCDPISGHDNLYWYRRVMGKEIKFLLHFVKESKQDESGMPNNRFLAERTGGTYSTLKVQPAELEDSGVYFCASSRIVGTAFNEKLFFGSGTQLSVL.

This clonotype has more than one count but fewer than ten. This sequence joins TRBV5-1 and TRBJ2-2; D may be TRBD1 (5 bases). In germline, CDR1 is SGHRS, CDR2 YFSETQ. V gave up 2 bases and J gave up 6 bases, with 14 bases separating them. This CDR3 comprises 15 residues. The CDR3 reads CASSFPGIVAGELFF. The CDR3 coding sequence is TGCGCCAGCAGCTTTCCAGGGATAGTCGCCGGGGAGCTGTTTTTT.

This clonotype was detected ten times or more. The V call is TRBV21-1, the J call TRBJ2-3; the D segment call TRBD2 is taken from the table without a DNA check. TRBV21-1 is a documented pseudogene. CDR3 length equals 13 residues. CDR3 DNA: TGTGCCAGCAGCAAAGTTGGGAGTGATACGCAGTATTTT. Translating it yields CASSKVGSDTQYF.

The table lists this clonotype with many counts. V gene TRBV7-9 combines with J gene TRBJ2-3; 9 bases are a match to TRBD1. Germline assignment: CDR1 SEHNR and CDR2 FQNEAQ (reference sequence). J gave up 6 bases and V 1 base, and 2 bases lay outside the gene matches. The CDR3 has 14 residues. The CDR3 loop reads CASSLGDRVDTQYF. CDR3 sequence (DNA): TGTGCCAGCAGCTTAGGGGACAGGGTGGATACGCAGTATTTT.

There are many counts of this clonotype. The chain joins TRBV27 to TRBJ2-3, with unresolved D. Per the germline V gene, CDR1 is MNHEY and CDR2 is SMNVEV (reference sequence). Trimming pared 3 bases from V and 0 bases from J, leaving 7 bases between. CDR3 length: 14 residues. The CDR3 loop is CASSFPTSTDTQYF. CDR3 nucleotides: TGTGCCAGCAGTTTCCCGACGAGCACAGATACGCAGTATTTT.

In its sample, this clonotype was seen many times. V is TRBV28 and J is TRBJ2-7; no definite D call. Germline V gene sequence: CDR1 MDHEN, CDR2 SYDVKM. Trimming took 1 base from V and 4 from J, leaving 2 bases between them. The CDR3 is 11 residues long. The CDR3 DNA follows: TGTGCCAGCAGTTTATATTACGAGCAGTACTTC. This sequence encodes CASSLYYEQYF.

The chain has TRBV29-1 and TRBJ2-7, with D perhaps being TRBD1 or TRBD2 (5 bases each). The CDR3 sequence is 15 residues long. Germline-derived CDR1 and CDR2 are SQVTM and ANQGSEA. V was shortened by 7 bases and J by 5 bases, with 24 bases between the two germline ends. The CDR3 region has the DNA TGCAGCGGCATCGGTTCCGGGGCCCCCGACCACGAGCAGTACTTC. Its translation: CSGIGSGAPDHEQYF.